This T cell receptor beta chain stems from a study of beta chain features in type 1 diabetes. About the study: Investigators examined around 110 million sorted cells across all samples. General study findings and limits: Within each of all four CD4+ subsets, Type 1 diabetes patients had TCRB CDR3s that were moderately but significantly shorter.

Remarks on this clone: Its specificity is unknown.

Germline loops: CDR1 LGHNA, CDR2 YSLEER. Deletions cut 1 base from V and 1 base from J, with 8 bases between. The CDR3 runs 14 residues. The isolated RNA, all of it, was reverse transcribed, so expressed TCRB transcripts were what got sequenced. Sequencing used immunoSEQ multiplex PCR; TCRdb keeps in-frame clones, though not all of them. The repertoire holds around 280,000 clones, with about 15% as singletons. The receptor was isolated from a young man with type 1 diabetes. This sequence joins TRBV4-3 and TRBJ2-7; maybe TRBD2 (5 bases). The sequencing input was naive CD4+ T cells from blood. The CDR3 DNA follows: TGCGCCAGCAGCCAAGTACTAGGTTCCTACGAGCAGTACTTC. Encoded protein: CASSQVLGSYEQYF.